This T cell receptor beta chain is from a study of technical replicates of blood from a few donors (dated by TCRdb to the late 2010s). This clone has only one observation. Its antigen specificity is not known. One base away there is no much larger clone; base qualities are not given. Trimming takes 9 bases from V and 4 bases from J, and the germline ends sit 9 bases apart. There are 11 amino acids in the CDR3, from cysteine to phenylalanine inclusive. CDR3 DNA only is kept here, 33 bases in frame from base 1. From a lookup of the germline V gene (reference sequence), CDR1 and CDR2 are LNHDA and SQIVND. Preparation of the library involved the immunoSEQ multiplex PCR assay. TCRdb took over this immuneACCESS table, retaining in-frame rearrangements with V and J assigned. Such tables are incomplete; in checked studies, under half of the missing clones stem from an unresolved V gene, and the remainder is unexplained. The sample yields under 85,000 clones; 92% were counted once. Approximately 0.4% of the sample is in the top ten clones.

The TCR sequence derives from a human donor in good health. This sequence uses TRBV19 and TRBJ1-2; no D gene call is confident. Material: T cells isolated from PBMCs. The CDR3 sequence is CASNNAYGYTF. The sequenced DNA is TGTGCCAGCAACAACGCCTATGGCTACACCTTC. The entire variable domain, with the stretches around the CDR3 drawn from the reference TRBV19 and TRBJ1-2 proteins, is DGGITQSPKYLFRKEGQNVTLSCEQNLNHDAMYWYRQDPGQGLRLIYYSQIVNDFQKGDIAEGYSVSREKKESFPLTVTSAQKNPTAFYLCASNNAYGYTFGSGTRLTVV.